What follows are 5 T cell receptor beta chains derived from one specimen sequenced in a study of cytomegalovirus exposure and HLA in healthy donors. PCR involved 60 Vbeta and 13 Jbeta primers. Measured with immunoSEQ multiplex PCR; TCRdb has only the in-frame clones, and not every one. In the table there are 80,000 to 100,000 clones, roughly 80% of which are singletons. The sample comprised PBMCs. All receptors derive from a human donor in good health.

This chain uses TRBV11-3 with TRBJ1-1; a possible D gene is TRBD1 (6 bases). Per germline, CDR1 SGHNT and CDR2 YENEEA. The CDR3 is 15 amino acids. The V end lost 4 bases, the J end lost 1 base, and 13 bases lay between the germline ends. CDR3 residues: CASSSPGHPNTEAFF. Written as DNA, the CDR3 is TGTGCCAGCAGCTCTCCGGGACACCCGAACACTGAAGCTTTCTTT. Based on the CDR3 plus reference TRBV11-3 and TRBJ1-1, the full variable domain is EAGVVQSPRYKIIEKKQPVAFWCNPISGHNTLYWYLQNLGQGPELLIRYENEEAVDDSQLPKDRFSAERLKGVDSTLKIQPAELGDSAVYLCASSSPGHPNTEAFFGQGTRLTVV.

The chain employs TRBV13 and TRBJ2-7; possibly TRBD2 for D (6 bases). The CDR3 spans 16 residues. The V end was cut by 3 bases, the J end by 0 bases, with 15 bases between. Germline values: CDR1 PRHDT, CDR2 FYEKMQ (reference sequence). This CDR3 is CASSFTGRSGSYEQYF. The CDR3 DNA follows: TGTGCCAGCAGCTTCACTGGGCGTAGCGGCTCCTACGAGCAGTACTTC.

The chain couples TRBV19 to TRBJ1-1; 9 bases agree with TRBD1. CDR1 and CDR2 (germline): LNHDA, SQIVND (reference sequence). This CDR3 comprises 13 residues. V trimming: 4 bases; J trimming: 4 bases; junction bases outside the gene matches: 1. The DNA for the CDR3 is TGTGCCAGTAGTAACAGGGGGCCCACTGAAGCTTTCTTT. Translating it yields CASSNRGPTEAFF.

This clone was picked up a small number of times. The chain couples TRBV5-1 to TRBJ1-1, with 8 bases lining up with TRBD1. This CDR3 has 16 amino acids. Germline values: CDR1 SGHRS, CDR2 YFSETQ. Trimming at V came to 4 bases and at J to 3 bases, leaving 11 bases not matched to a gene. This CDR3 reads CASSPRTGLADTEAFF. The DNA of the CDR3 is TGCGCCAGCAGCCCCCGGACAGGGTTGGCGGACACTGAAGCTTTCTTT. The whole variable domain, filled in from reference TRBV5-1 and TRBJ1-1, reads KAGVTQTPRYLIKTRGQQVTLSCSPISGHRSVSWYQQTPGQGLQFLFEYFSETQRNKGNFPGRFSGRQFSNSRSEMNVSTLELGDSALYLCASSPRTGLADTEAFFGQGTRLTVV.

The gene calls are TRBV6-1 and TRBJ1-4; 7 nucleotides line up with TRBD1. The CDR3 loop spans 14 amino acids. V dropped 7 bases and J dropped 7; count of bases not matched to a gene: 9. Per the germline V gene, CDR1 is MNHNS and CDR2 is SASEGT. The CDR3 protein is CASNRQGYGEKLFF. The CDR3 DNA reads as TGTGCCAGCAACCGACAGGGTTACGGTGAAAAACTGTTTTTT.